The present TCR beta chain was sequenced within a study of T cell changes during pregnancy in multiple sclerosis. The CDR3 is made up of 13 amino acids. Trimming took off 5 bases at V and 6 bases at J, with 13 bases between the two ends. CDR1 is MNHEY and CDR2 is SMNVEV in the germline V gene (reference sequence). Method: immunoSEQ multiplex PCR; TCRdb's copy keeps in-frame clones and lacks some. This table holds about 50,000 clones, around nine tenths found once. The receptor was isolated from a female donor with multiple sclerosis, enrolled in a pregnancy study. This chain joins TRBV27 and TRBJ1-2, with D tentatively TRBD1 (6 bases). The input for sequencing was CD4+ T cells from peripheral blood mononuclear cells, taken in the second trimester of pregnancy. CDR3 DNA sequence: TGTGCCAGCAGTAGAGGGGGGGTTAATGGCTACACCTTC. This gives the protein CASSRGGVNGYTF.